This T cell receptor (beta chain) emerged from a study of blood T cell repertoires in COVID-19. The CDR3 spans 14 residues. Trimming shortened V by 5 bases and J by 3 bases, and 12 bases separated the two germline ends. CDR1 SGHTA and CDR2 FQGNSA come from the germline V gene. Methods used by the authors: Nucleated cell counts were estimated from reference gene primer amplification. Data came from immunoSEQ multiplex PCR; TCRdb stores just in-frame clones and leaves some out. V and J calls and clone size come straight from that table; D and trimming were deduced from the DNA. The sample holds some 41,000 clones, approximately 86% seen once.

V is TRBV7-2 and J is TRBJ2-3, with D possibly being TRBD2 (6 bases). The sequencing sample was made of peripheral blood. This clonotype was sampled from a woman in her 70s with acute or convalescent COVID-19. CDR3 region: CASSPYAGTDTQYF. DNA of the CDR3: TGTGCCAGCAGCCCCTACGCGGGGACAGATACGCAGTATTTT.